This T cell receptor beta chain was sequenced for a study of cytomegalovirus exposure and HLA in healthy donors. Study at large: About 79 million unique TCRs from HLA-typed donors were held in an early data release. Points from the study as a whole: TCR beta sequences reportedly predicted the HLA-A and HLA-B alleles of most subjects accurately.

This clone was observed a handful of times. Its cognate antigen is unknown. 13 Jbeta primers and 60 Vbeta primers were used for the PCR. Profiling relied on immunoSEQ multiplex PCR, and the TCRdb table lists in-frame clones only, not all of them. This sample carries tens of thousands of clones, over 60% of them seen once, and the ten largest clones take approximately 7%. The CDR3 loop spans 12 amino acids. Per germline, CDR1 MNHNS and CDR2 SASEGT. V is TRBV6-1 and J is TRBJ2-1; a weak D match, TRBD2 (5 bases). Sequenced material: PBMCs. This TCR derives from a man aged 30-40 years in good health and CMV-seronegative. Here the CDR3 reads CWRADIRIEQFF. CDR3 bases: TGTTGGCGAGCGGATATCAGAATCGAGCAGTTCTTC.